Below are 7 T cell receptor beta chains sequenced from a single sample in a study of post-analysis software for immune sequencing data. Study-wide results and caveats: Patients used about five TRBV segments, including TRBV5-6, TRBV5-1 and TRBV20-1, more often than controls.

These receptors lack a known antigen. Built from TCR beta cDNA, the libraries had unique molecular identifiers in them. TCRdb redid the calling of the PCR reads with MiXCR, one entry per CDR3 protein. The sample has about 810,000 distinct CDR3 sequences, roughly half seen once; the top ten hold 4.6%. The sample consisted of blood. The source is a girl aged 10 to 17 with multiple sclerosis.

The genes are TRBV6-2 or TRBV6-3 and TRBJ2-2; 8 bases match TRBD2. The CDR3 contains 14 residues. V lost 6 bases to trimming and J lost 7 bases; unmatched junction nucleotides: 7. Germline CDR1 reads MNHEY; CDR2 reads SVGEGT. The CDR3: CASRRLASGGELFF. Written as DNA, the CDR3 is TGTGCCAGCAGGAGACTAGCGTCCGGCGGGGAGCTGTTTTTT.

This clonotype was counted between two and nine times. V gene TRBV29-1 combines with J gene TRBJ2-5, with D possibly called TRBD1 or TRBD2 (5 bases each). Trimming cost V 3 bases and J 5 bases, with 13 bases left between them. The CDR3 consists of 13 residues. Germline CDR1 is SQVTM and CDR2 is ANQGSEA. The CDR3 sequence is CSVDGAERETQYF. CDR3 in DNA: TGCAGCGTTGACGGGGCAGAACGGGAGACCCAGTACTTC. The whole variable domain, remainder taken from reference TRBV29-1 and TRBJ2-5, is SAVISQKPSRDICQRGTSLTIQCQVDSQVTMMFWYRQQPGQSLTLIATANQGSEATYESGFVIDKFPISRPNLTFSTLTVSNMSPEDSSIYLCSVDGAERETQYFGPGTRLLVL.

J is TRBJ1-2 and V is TRBV15, with D possibly TRBD1 on 6 matching bases. V lost 5 bases and J 4 bases, leaving 14 bases between the germline ends. Germline CDR1 is LNHNV and CDR2 is YYDKDF (reference sequence). There are 14 residues in the CDR3. CDR3 coding DNA: TGTGCCACCAGCGGAGGGGGGAACTCCTATGGCTACACCTTC. Protein sequence: CATSGGGNSYGYTF.

This clonotype was found a few times. This rearrangement joins TRBV29-1 to TRBJ2-1; TRBD1 matches 7 bases. V was pared by 4 bases and J by 4 bases, with 10 bases of the junction left unmatched. CDR3 length: 15 amino acids. The V gene's germline CDR1 is SQVTM and CDR2 ANQGSEA. As DNA, the CDR3 is TGCAGCGTTGTAAGACAGGGTGTGGGGTACAATGAGCAGTTCTTC. Translation gives CSVVRQGVGYNEQFF.

This clonotype came up a few times. The junction and the germline gene differ at one end; a read error may be behind it. The CDR3: CASSQAGGTPNEQYF. The CDR3 bases are TGTGCCAGCAGTCAAGCGGGAGGCACCCCTAACGAGCAGTACTTC. The chain recombines TRBV6-1 with TRBJ2-7; TRBD2 matches 9 bases. In germline, CDR1 is MNHNS, CDR2 SASEGT. This CDR3 has 15 amino acids.

V usage is TRBV6-6 and J usage is TRBJ1-1, with unresolved D. Trimming left V 7 bases short and J 4 bases short, with 13 bases between. Germline V lookup: CDR1 MNHNY, CDR2 SVGAGI (reference sequence). The CDR3 has 13 residues. Here the CDR3 DNA reads TGTGCCAGCACGGCGGGGAAGGGCACTGAAGCTTTCTTT. Amino acids: CASTAGKGTEAFF.

This sequence joins TRBV28 and TRBJ2-7, with TRBD2 matching 10 bases. Per the germline V gene, CDR1 is MDHEN and CDR2 is SYDVKM. The CDR3 consists of 14 residues. V shed 10 bases, J shed 5 bases, and the junction held 11 bases outside the gene matches. The CDR3 region is CATVLAGDPHEQYF. Here the CDR3 DNA reads TGTGCCACCGTGCTAGCGGGAGACCCCCACGAGCAGTACTTC.